This T cell receptor (beta chain) was profiled in a study of Tregs in tolerant kidney transplant recipients (dated by TCRdb to between 2019 and 2020). With respect to the entire study: The study applied TCRbeta sequencing to find donor-specific regulatory T cells before combined kidney and bone marrow transplantation and then followed those same cells after transplant. Several methods of expanding Tregs specific for an allogeneic donor were compared by TCRbeta repertoire sequencing in a few healthy controls.

For TCRbeta CDR3 sequencing, genomic DNA from the sorted cells was extracted using the QIAGEN DNeasy Blood and Tissue Kit. High-throughput TCRbeta CDR3 sequencing, including PCR amplification with bias correction and internal controls, was performed commercially through immunoSEQ. The authors' pipeline ran thus. Unique productive TCRbeta sequences were defined by CDR3 nucleotide sequence where primers matched, and otherwise by CDR3 amino acid sequence together with Vbeta and Jbeta genes. As a correction for sorting error, sequences shared between sorted populations at a frequency ratio of 2:1 or less were discarded, and the remaining shared sequences were assigned to the higher population. A sequence was defined as donor-reactive if the sequence was expanded at least 5-fold in CFSE-low cells compared with unstimulated cells and had a frequency of at least 0.01% in CFSE-low cells. Repertoire divergence was quantified by Jensen-Shannon divergence calculated from the top 100 TCRbeta sequences ranked by frequency. When a sample had multiple sequencing runs, each run was corrected for sorting error separately and the runs were then pooled. TCRdb carries this immuneACCESS record with in-frame sequences only. Its versions omit some clonotypes, under half of them owing to an unresolved V gene in the studies checked, with the rest unexplained. Clonal size and the V and J genes are those of that table, whereas D and trimming came from the DNA. The sample table shows some 16,000 clones, and roughly 92% are seen once. Clones ranked in the top ten supply over 10% of the sample.

Thawed PBMCs were FACS-sorted into unstimulated Tregs (CD4+CD25+CD127-), CD4+ non-Tregs (CD4+CD25-), CD4 cells and CD8 cells. Blood from healthy controls was obtained either as purchased buffy coats or from healthy volunteers. Healthy control blood was processed to PBMCs with a Ficoll density gradient and then cryopreserved, whereas patient PBMCs were collected both before and after transplant. Trimming at the junction amounts to 0 bases on V and 7 bases on J, and the germline ends lie 4 bases apart. From cysteine to phenylalanine, the CDR3 is 12 amino acids long. Only the CDR3 part of the read is kept: 36 bases, read in frame from the first base. Per the germline V gene, LGHNA is the CDR1 and YSLEER is the CDR2. Results the study describes overall, beyond this receptor: Biological reproducibility was not examined directly, but technical replication error appeared to be minimal. Because the study included only a small number of patients, the results must be confirmed in larger populations and under other immunosuppression protocols. Expanding Tregs with activated donor B cells appeared to identify the most biologically relevant and donor-specific TCRbeta repertoire.

A remark on this clone: There is no known antigen for this receptor. No clone much larger than this one lies a single base away; base qualities are absent.

The chain is made from TRBV4-3 and TRBJ2-1; the D segment cannot be called with confidence. The sample comprised CD8+ T cells from blood. The source of this sequence is a human donor in good health. The CDR3 reads as follows: CASSQEGNEQFF. The sequence in DNA is TGCGCCAGCAGCCAAGAGGGGAATGAGCAGTTCTTC.